This TCR beta chain was identified during a study of T cell responses to AZD1222 COVID-19 vaccine. Study outcomes and limitations: Donors were chiefly white British, with a greater number of females, and clonal diversity was perhaps underestimated. Spike-specific TCRs gained breadth and depth after people received two AZD1222 doses. Distributed over spike, vaccine-associated CD4 TCRs predominated at 160-218 and 743-854.

Libraries were prepared by immunoSEQ multiplex PCR; TCRdb keeps only in-frame clonotypes and omits some of them. The sample yields 18,000 or so clones, roughly nine tenths seen once. The CDR3 runs to 17 residues. Losses at the gene ends were 1 base for V and 5 bases for J; bases not matched to a gene: 8. Germline CDR1 is SGHNT and CDR2 is YENEEA. Second-dose groups at about 4 or about 12 weeks were pooled. Remarks on this clone: Its antigen remains unidentified.

The V call is TRBV11-3, the J call TRBJ2-2; 9 bases map to TRBD1. Sequenced here: peripheral blood, sampled 28 days after the second AZD1222 dose. The sequence derives from an adult who received the AZD1222 COVID-19 vaccine. The CDR3, as DNA: TGTGCCAGCAGCTTAGCGACGGGACAGGGTTTGACCGGGGAGCTGTTTTTT. Translating gives CASSLATGQGLTGELFF.